This T cell receptor beta chain was sequenced during a study of T cells after yellow fever vaccination (dated by TCRdb to the late 2010s). General notes on the study: The SMART-Seq v4 Ultra Low Input RNA kit was used to prepare libraries from fractions with low cell numbers. Two healthy male donors made up the cohort, one aged 18 to 29 years and the other aged 30 to 40 years. To track T-cell clones before and after primary and booster YFV17D yellow fever vaccination, bulk TCR alpha and beta repertoires were sequenced longitudinally. Blood was drawn at multiple timepoints before and after primary and secondary immunization, with bulk PBMC replicates and cell subsets isolated.

This clonotype was detected only a few times. This receptor's antigen is unknown. No quality values exist for individual bases; no much larger clone is one base distant. Per the germline V gene, SGHRS is the CDR1 and YFSETQ is the CDR2. Deletion took 3 bases off V and 3 bases off J, with a span of 20 bases between the germline ends. The CDR3, cysteine through phenylalanine, is 17 amino acids long. The CDR3 DNA has 51 bases and is translated from base 1. TCR cDNA was synthesized by 5'RACE template switching, which introduced a universal primer site and unique molecular identifiers. cDNA synthesis was primed from both the TCR alpha and TCR beta constant segments. Two PCR steps were used to amplify libraries, with sample barcodes and sequencing adapters being added in the second step. Sequencing of libraries was done on Illumina HiSeq 2500 (2x100 bp) or NovaSeq (2x150 bp). The original pipeline was this. Reads were demultiplexed and collapsed into UMI consensus sequences with MIGEC, and V(D)J alignment was performed with MiXCR. Using edgeR on replicate PBMC samples, clonotypes were called vaccine-responding if FDR was below 0.01 and the log2 fold change was above 5 up to day 15. Bulk clonotypes were assigned CD4 or CD8 identity according to which sequenced CD4 or CD8 repertoire held them at higher abundance. TCRdb itself trimmed the public reads at Q25 with fastp, ran MiXCR and retained productive beta chains. Under each unique CDR3 protein, matching rows form one entry showing the most common genes and DNA. In this record, the V and J calls reflect TCRdb's handling and not the investigators' own analysis. This sample holds 610,000 or so distinct CDR3 sequences; 10% to 15% were observed only once. The ten largest account for 14% to 15% of the sample.

The paper's findings and limits, for the study overall: FACS-sorted repertoires could contain abundant contaminating clonotypes from the bulk population, so computational filtering was required. Most clones expanded after primary vaccination (approximately 95% of CD4 and roughly 90% of CD8) were re-detected after the booster, suggesting that broad memory maintenance occurred. Because the study included only a couple of donors, the extent to which the findings can be generalized is limited. A small share of clonotypes occurred in both CD4 and CD8 compartments, likely arising from convergent recombination. The secondary T-cell response was weaker than the primary response but faster, peaking on day 5 instead of day 15.

Per the publication, the treatment or condition label means: live attenuated yellow fever vaccine strain. Two biological replicates of bulk PBMCs were collected at each blood-draw timepoint. A standard Ficoll-Paque protocol was used to isolate PBMCs from peripheral blood. TriZol was used to extract RNA from bulk PBMCs, CD4 and CD8 fractions, and dextramer-positive and dextramer-negative fractions. This clonotype was obtained from a man in his thirties or forties who received the YFV17D yellow fever vaccine. The sequence is built from TRBV5-1 and TRBJ2-3, and possibly TRBD2, on 8 matching bases. Sequenced here: PBMCs, sampled on the day of the yellow fever booster vaccination. Here the CDR3 is given as CASSSGAVAGQTDTQYF. The DNA sequence follows: TGCGCCAGCAGCTCGGGCGCGGTAGCGGGACAGACAGATACGCAGTATTTT.